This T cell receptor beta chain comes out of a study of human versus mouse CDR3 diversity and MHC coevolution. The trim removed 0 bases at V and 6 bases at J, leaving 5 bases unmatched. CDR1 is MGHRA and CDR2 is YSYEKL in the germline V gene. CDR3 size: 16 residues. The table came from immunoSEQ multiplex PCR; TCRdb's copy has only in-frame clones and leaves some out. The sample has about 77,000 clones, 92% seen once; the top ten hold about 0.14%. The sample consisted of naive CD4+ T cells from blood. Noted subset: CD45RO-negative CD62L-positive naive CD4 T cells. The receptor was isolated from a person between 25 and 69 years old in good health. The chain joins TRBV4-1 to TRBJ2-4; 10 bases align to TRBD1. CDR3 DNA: TGCGCCAGCAGCCAAGATCTTGGGACAGGGGCAAACATTCAGTACTTC. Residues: CASSQDLGTGANIQYF.